This TCR beta chain was sequenced in a study of blood T cell repertoires in COVID-19. Method: immunoSEQ multiplex PCR; TCRdb's copy keeps in-frame clones and lacks some. The sample gives fewer than 50,000 clones, nearly 80% of which show up once; over 15% is in the top ten. The CDR3 runs 15 residues. Per the germline V gene, CDR1 is SGHNT and CDR2 is YYREEE (reference sequence). V lost 0 bases, J lost 0 bases, and 7 bases lay in between. This clonotype was sampled from a man in his 70s with acute or convalescent COVID-19. Sequenced input: peripheral blood. The V call is TRBV5-4, the J call TRBJ1-3; no clear D gene. CDR3 protein: CASSLVGASGNTIYF. The CDR3 DNA sequence: TGTGCCAGCAGCTTGGTTGGAGCCTCTGGAAACACCATATATTTT.